This T cell receptor beta chain was identified in a study of beta chain features in type 1 diabetes. About the research overall: Cell yields, gender and age were comparable in patients and healthy donors. Study results and caveats: Across all four CD4+ subsets, people with type 1 diabetes showed modestly shorter TCRB CDR3s. It was not settled here whether HLA type affects TCRB rearrangement.

A remark on this clone: Its antigen remains unknown.

About 116 mL of blood, on average, came from one heparinised draw per donor. Post-sort purity exceeded 98% for all sorted populations. This CDR3 contains 13 residues. Germline V lookup: CDR1 PRHDT, CDR2 FYEKMQ (reference sequence). V was cut by 1 base and J by 3 bases, with 6 bases left in between. What was sequenced were expressed TCRB transcripts, since all of the isolated RNA had been reverse transcribed. The protocol was immunoSEQ multiplex PCR, while the TCRdb copy is restricted to in-frame clones and leaves out a portion. This sample has around 150,000 clones, with roughly 59% found just once. The TCR sequence derives from a man aged 25-45 years with type 1 diabetes. Sample: naive CD4+ T cells from blood. J is TRBJ1-2 and V is TRBV13; D not resolved. The CDR3 DNA sequence: TGTGCCAGCAGCTTAGTACGGGACTATGGCTACACCTTC. Translating it yields CASSLVRDYGYTF.